This T cell receptor (beta chain) stems from a study of radiotherapy plus CTLA-4 blockade in lung cancer. Sequencing used immunoSEQ multiplex PCR; TCRdb keeps in-frame clones, though not all of them. The sample includes 89,000 or so clones, around four fifths of them seen just once. Germline CDR1 is SGHVS and CDR2 is FNYEAQ. CDR3 length equals 14 residues. V gave up 4 bases and J gave up 12 bases; unmatched junction bases: 5. The sample here was peripheral blood, taken from a patient treated with radiotherapy plus ipilimumab. This sequence was found in a human donor with non-small cell lung cancer who had a partial response to radiotherapy plus ipilimumab. The chain joins TRBV7-6 to TRBJ2-1; 14 bases are a match to TRBD2. The CDR3 spells CASSSRLAGGRQFF. In DNA, the CDR3 is TGTGCCAGCAGCTCTCGACTAGCGGGAGGGCGGCAGTTCTTC.